This T cell receptor beta chain came from a study of CD8 T cells in Susac syndrome. V lost 4 bases, J lost 0 bases, and 24 bases lay in between. The germline gives CDR1 LGHDT, CDR2 YNNKEL (reference sequence). This CDR3 is 19 amino acids long. Sequencing of TCR beta was undertaken in CD8+ and CD4+ T cells derived from blood. Negative isolation yielded the CD8+ and CD4+ T cells, while FACS enriched the TEMRA cells. The RNA, about 0.45 to 1 ug, was put through reverse transcription using random hexamers. TCRdb recomputed calls from the immunoSEQ multiplex PCR reads with MiXCR, one row per CDR3 protein. This sample has about 81,000 distinct CDR3 sequences, with 94% found just once. This clonotype occurred once.

The sequencing sample was made of CD8+ T cells from PBMCs. The rearrangement links TRBV3-1 to TRBJ2-5; possibly TRBD2 for D (6 bases). This TCR came from a human donor with Susac syndrome. The CDR3, as DNA: TGTGCCAGCAGCCCAGAACCTATGACCGGGACTCCGTACCAAGAGACCCAGTACTTC. It specifies CASSPEPMTGTPYQETQYF.